The source of this T cell receptor (beta chain) is a study of T-cell memory formation after mild COVID-19. Concerning this clonotype: Its target is unknown.

V lost 7 bases to trimming and J lost 2 bases, with 9 bases between them. CDR1 and CDR2 from the germline V gene are MNHEY and SVGAGI. This CDR3 has 12 residues. Study conclusions and caveats: CD4+ contracting clones were found mainly in CM and EM, and CD8+ ones in EMRA.

TCRdb reanalysed the 5' RACE reads using MiXCR and keeps one entry per CDR3 protein. The sample yields under 200,000 distinct CDR3 sequences, over 10% seen once. The clonotype originates from a man younger than 35 who had mild COVID-19 (a few samples of this study predate the infection). Cell type and time point are not known. The rearrangement joins TRBV6-5 to TRBJ2-7; D unresolved. The sequenced sample consisted of PBMCs or a T cell subset sorted from them (not recorded which). The CDR3 nucleotides are TGTGCCAGCAACGGACCGGCCTACGAGCAGTACTTC. Translated: CASNGPAYEQYF.